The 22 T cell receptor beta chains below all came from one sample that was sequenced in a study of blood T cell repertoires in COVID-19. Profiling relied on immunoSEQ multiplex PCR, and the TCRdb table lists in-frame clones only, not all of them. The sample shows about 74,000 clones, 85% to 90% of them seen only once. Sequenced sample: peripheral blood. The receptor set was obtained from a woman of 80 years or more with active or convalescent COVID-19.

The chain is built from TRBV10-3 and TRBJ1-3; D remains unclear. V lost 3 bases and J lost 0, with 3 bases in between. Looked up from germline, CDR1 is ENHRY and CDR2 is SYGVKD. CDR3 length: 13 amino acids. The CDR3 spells CAISEASGNTIYF. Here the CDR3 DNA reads TGTGCCATCAGTGAAGCCTCTGGAAACACCATATATTTT.

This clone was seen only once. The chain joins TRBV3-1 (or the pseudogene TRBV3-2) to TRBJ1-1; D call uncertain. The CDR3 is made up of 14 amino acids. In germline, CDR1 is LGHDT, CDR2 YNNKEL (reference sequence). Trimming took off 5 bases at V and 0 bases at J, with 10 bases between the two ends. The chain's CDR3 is CASSDKRLNTEAFF. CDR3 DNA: TGTGCCAGCAGCGACAAAAGACTGAACACTGAAGCTTTCTTT.

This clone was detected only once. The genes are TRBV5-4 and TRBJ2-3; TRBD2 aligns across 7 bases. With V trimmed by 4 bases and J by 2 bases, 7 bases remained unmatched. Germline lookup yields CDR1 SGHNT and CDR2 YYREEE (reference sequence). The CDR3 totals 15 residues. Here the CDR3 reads CASSRATSTTDTQYF. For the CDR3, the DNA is TGTGCCAGCAGCCGAGCGACTAGCACCACAGATACGCAGTATTTT.

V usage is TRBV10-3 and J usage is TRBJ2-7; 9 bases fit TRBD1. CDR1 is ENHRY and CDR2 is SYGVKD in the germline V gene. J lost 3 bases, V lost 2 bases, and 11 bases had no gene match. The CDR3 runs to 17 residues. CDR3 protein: CAISEGKQGAGDYEQYF. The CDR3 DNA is TGTGCCATCAGTGAGGGGAAACAGGGGGCAGGCGACTACGAGCAGTACTTC.

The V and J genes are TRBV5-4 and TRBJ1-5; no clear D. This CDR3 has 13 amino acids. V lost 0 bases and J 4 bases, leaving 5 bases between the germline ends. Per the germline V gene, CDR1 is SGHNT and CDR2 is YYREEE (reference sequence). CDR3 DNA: TGTGCCAGCAGCTTGGATCAGAATCAGCCCCAGCATTTT. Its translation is CASSLDQNQPQHF.

The CDR3 loop is CASSLGGLAGVGWETQYF. DNA of the CDR3: TGTGCCAGCAGCTTGGGCGGTCTAGCGGGAGTTGGATGGGAGACCCAGTACTTC. The chain combines TRBV5-4 with TRBJ2-5, with TRBD2 matching over 10 bases. This CDR3 has 18 amino acids. J lost 5 bases, V lost 0 bases, and 13 bases had no gene match. Germline CDR1 reads SGHNT; CDR2 reads YYREEE (reference sequence).

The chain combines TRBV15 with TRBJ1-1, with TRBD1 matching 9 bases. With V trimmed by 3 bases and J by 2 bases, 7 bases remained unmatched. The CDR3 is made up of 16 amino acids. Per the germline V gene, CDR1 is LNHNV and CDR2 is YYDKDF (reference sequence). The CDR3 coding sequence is TGTGCCACCAGCAGCGGCCCGGGACAGGGTAACACTGAAGCTTTCTTT. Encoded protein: CATSSGPGQGNTEAFF.

The CDR3 DNA reads as TGCGCCAGCAGCCAAGAGGGGACAGGGTCTAGAAATTCACCCCTCCACTTT. It is translated as CASSQEGTGSRNSPLHF. This sequence joins TRBV4-3 and TRBJ1-6, with 9 bases fitting TRBD1. V lost 0 bases and J lost 7; bases outside the gene matches: 7. CDR1 LGHNA and CDR2 YSLEER come from the germline V gene. The length of the CDR3 is 17 residues.

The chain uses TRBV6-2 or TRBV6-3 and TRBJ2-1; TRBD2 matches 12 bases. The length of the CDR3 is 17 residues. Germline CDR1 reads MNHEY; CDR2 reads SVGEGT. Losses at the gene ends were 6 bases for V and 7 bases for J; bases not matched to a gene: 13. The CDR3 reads CASSRSRLAGDRNEQFF. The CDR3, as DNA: TGTGCCAGCAGCCGATCACGACTAGCGGGAGATAGGAATGAGCAGTTCTTC.

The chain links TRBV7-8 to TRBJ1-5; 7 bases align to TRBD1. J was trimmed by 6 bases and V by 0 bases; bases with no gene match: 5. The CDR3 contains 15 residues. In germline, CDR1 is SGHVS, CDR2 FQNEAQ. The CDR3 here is CASSLALDRAQPQHF. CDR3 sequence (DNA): TGTGCCAGCAGCTTAGCCCTAGACAGGGCTCAGCCCCAGCATTTT.

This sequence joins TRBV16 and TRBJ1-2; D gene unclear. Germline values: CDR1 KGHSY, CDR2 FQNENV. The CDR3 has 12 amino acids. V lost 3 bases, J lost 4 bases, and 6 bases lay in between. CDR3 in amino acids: CASSHPGYGYTF. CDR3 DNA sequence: TGTGCCAGCAGCCACCCGGGCTATGGCTACACCTTC.

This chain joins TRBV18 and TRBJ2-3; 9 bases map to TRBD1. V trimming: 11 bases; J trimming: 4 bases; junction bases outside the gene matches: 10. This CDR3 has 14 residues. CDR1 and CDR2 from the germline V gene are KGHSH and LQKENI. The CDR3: CAGGLGQGADTQYF. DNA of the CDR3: TGTGCCGGTGGTTTGGGACAGGGCGCAGATACGCAGTATTTT. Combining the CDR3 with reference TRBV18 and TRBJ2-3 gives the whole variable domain NAGVMQNPRHLVRRRGQEARLRCSPMKGHSHVYWYRQLPEEGLKFMVYLQKENIIDESGMPKERFSAEFPKEGPSILRIQQVVRGDSAAYFCAGGLGQGADTQYFGPGTRLTVL.

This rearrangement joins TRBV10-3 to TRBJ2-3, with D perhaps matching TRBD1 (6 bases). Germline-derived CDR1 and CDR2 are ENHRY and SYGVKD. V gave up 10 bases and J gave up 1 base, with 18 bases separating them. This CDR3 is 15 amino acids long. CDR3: CATSLSGAGTDTQYF. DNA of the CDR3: TGTGCCACCTCTCTCTCAGGGGCTGGCACAGATACGCAGTATTTT.

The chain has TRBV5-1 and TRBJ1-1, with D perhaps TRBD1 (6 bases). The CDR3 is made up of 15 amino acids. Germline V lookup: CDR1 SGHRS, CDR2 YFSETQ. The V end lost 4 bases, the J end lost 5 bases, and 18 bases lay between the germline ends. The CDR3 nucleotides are TGCGCCAGCAGCACCCAAGGTGGGGGCGATACTGAAGCTTTCTTT. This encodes CASSTQGGGDTEAFF.

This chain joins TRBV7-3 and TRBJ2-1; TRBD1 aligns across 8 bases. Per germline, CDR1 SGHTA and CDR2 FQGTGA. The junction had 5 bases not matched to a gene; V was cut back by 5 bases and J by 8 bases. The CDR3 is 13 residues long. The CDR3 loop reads CASSLGTGYEQFF. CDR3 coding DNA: TGTGCCAGCAGCCTAGGGACAGGCTATGAGCAGTTCTTC.

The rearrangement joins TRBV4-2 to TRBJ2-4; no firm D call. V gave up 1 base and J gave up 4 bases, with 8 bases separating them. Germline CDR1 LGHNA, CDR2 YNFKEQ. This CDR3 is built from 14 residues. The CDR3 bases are TGTGCCAGCAGCCAAGGCGGCTCTAAAAACATTCAGTACTTC. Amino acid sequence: CASSQGGSKNIQYF.

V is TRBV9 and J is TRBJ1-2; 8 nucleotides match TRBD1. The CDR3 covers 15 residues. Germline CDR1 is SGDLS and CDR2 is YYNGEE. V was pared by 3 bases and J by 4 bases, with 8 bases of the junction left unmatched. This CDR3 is CASSAQGAGGYGYTF. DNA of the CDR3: TGTGCCAGCAGCGCGCAGGGGGCAGGCGGCTATGGCTACACCTTC. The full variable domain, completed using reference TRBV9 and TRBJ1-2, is DSGVTQTPKHLITATGQRVTLRCSPRSGDLSVYWYQQSLDQGLQFLIQYYNGEERAKGNILERFSAQQFPDLHSELNLSSLELGDSALYFCASSAQGAGGYGYTFGSGTRLTVV.

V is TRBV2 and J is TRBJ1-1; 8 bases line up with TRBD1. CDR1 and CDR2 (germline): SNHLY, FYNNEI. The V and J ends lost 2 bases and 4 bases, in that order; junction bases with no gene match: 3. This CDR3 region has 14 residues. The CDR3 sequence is CASSEITGGTEAFF. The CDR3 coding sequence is TGTGCCAGCAGTGAAATTACAGGGGGCACTGAAGCTTTCTTT. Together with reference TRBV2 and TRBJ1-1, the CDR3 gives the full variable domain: EPEVTQTPSHQVTQMGQEVILRCVPISNHLYFYWYRQILGQKVEFLVSFYNNEISEKSEIFDDQFSVERPDGSNFTLKIRSTKLEDSAMYFCASSEITGGTEAFFGQGTRLTVV.

In DNA, the CDR3 is TGTGCCAGCAGCTTAGAGGGGACAGGGGCCACCTACAATGAGCAGTTCTTC. Translating gives CASSLEGTGATYNEQFF. The chain carries TRBV11-3 and TRBJ2-1, with 10 bases aligning to TRBD1. The CDR3 has 17 residues. Trimming took 0 bases from V and 2 from J; bases not matched to a gene: 4. Germline CDR1 SGHNT, CDR2 YENEEA.

The chain's CDR3 is CASSFTGQGRKGYTF. CDR3 nucleotides: TGTGCCAGCAGCTTTACGGGACAGGGGAGGAAAGGCTACACCTTC. The chain carries TRBV7-3 and TRBJ1-2, with TRBD1 matching 10 bases. This CDR3 has 15 amino acids. CDR1 is SGHTA and CDR2 is FQGTGA in the germline V gene. V trimming: 3 bases; J trimming: 8 bases; junction bases outside the gene matches: 9.

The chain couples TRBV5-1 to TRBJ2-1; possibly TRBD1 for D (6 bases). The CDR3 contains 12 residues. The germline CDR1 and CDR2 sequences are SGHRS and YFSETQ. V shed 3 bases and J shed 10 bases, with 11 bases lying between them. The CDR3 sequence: CASSSQGKEQFF. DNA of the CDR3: TGCGCCAGCAGCTCCCAGGGGAAGGAGCAGTTCTTC.

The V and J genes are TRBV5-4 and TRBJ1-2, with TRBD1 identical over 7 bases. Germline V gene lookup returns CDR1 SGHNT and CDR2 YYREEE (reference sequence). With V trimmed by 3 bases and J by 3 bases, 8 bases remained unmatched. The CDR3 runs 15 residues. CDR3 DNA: TGTGCCAGCAGCTACCCCGGACAGGTTGACTATGGCTACACCTTC. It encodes CASSYPGQVDYGYTF.